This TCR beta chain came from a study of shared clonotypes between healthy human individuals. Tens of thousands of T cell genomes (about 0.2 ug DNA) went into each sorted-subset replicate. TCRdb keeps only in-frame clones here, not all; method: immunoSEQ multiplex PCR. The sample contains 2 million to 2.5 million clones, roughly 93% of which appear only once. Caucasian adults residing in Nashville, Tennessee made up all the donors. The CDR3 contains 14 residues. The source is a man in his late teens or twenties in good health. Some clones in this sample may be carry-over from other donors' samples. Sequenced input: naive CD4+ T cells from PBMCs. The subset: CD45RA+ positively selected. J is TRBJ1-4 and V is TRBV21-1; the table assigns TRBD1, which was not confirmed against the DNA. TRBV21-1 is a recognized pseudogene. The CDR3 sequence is CASSNDRASEKLFF. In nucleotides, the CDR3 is TGTGCCAGCAGCAATGACAGGGCTTCTGAAAAACTGTTTTTT.